These T cell receptor beta chains were read from a single sample in a study of OX40 agonist ivuxolimab in advanced cancers. Some clones are missing from TCRdb's copy, which holds only in-frame ones; the method was immunoSEQ multiplex PCR. Of 30,000 to 40,000 clones detected, around 85% appear once; the ten largest clones hold approximately 9.9%. The specimen comprised CD4+ or CD8+ T cells sorted from blood, sampled in a trial of the OX40 agonist ivuxolimab. These receptors were collected from an adult with an advanced solid tumor such as melanoma, head and neck, liver or kidney cancer. Both conserved end residues are part of each CDR3. The D gene is left open where the match is weak. Rows give clone size only sometimes, using once, few, many, or a class for an expanded clone.

j_gene: TRBJ1-6
abundance: once
v_gene: TRBV30
d_gene: -
CDR3nt: TGTGCCTGGAGCGGAGGGAATAATTCACCCCTCCACTTT
CDR3aa: CAWSGGNNSPLHF

j_gene: TRBJ2-2
abundance: medium-sized
v_gene: TRBV4-1
d_gene: TRBD2
CDR3nt: TGCGCCAGCAGCCAAAGCCCGCGGGGGGCGGCCGGGGAGCTGTTTTTT
CDR3aa: CASSQSPRGAAGELFF

j_gene: TRBJ1-6
abundance: -
v_gene: TRBV10-3
d_gene: -
CDR3nt: TGTGCCATCAACGAGGTCAATTCACCCCTCCACTTT
CDR3aa: CAINEVNSPLHF

j_gene: TRBJ1-5
abundance: -
v_gene: TRBV6-5
d_gene: -
CDR3nt: TGTGCCAGCAAGACTGGGGGGGCTATCGTTCCCGAGCATTTT
CDR3aa: CASKTGGAIVPEHF

j_gene: TRBJ2-7
abundance: -
v_gene: TRBV6-6
d_gene: TRBD1
CDR3nt: TGTGCCAGCCAGGGACAGGTATCCGAGCAGTACTTC
CDR3aa: CASQGQVSEQYF

j_gene: TRBJ1-1
abundance: -
v_gene: TRBV12-5
d_gene: -
CDR3nt: TGTGCTAGTGGTTTGGCCACCGGGGAGTTTTCTGAAGCTTTCTTT
CDR3aa: CASGLATGEFSEAFF

j_gene: TRBJ2-7
abundance: -
v_gene: TRBV7-9
d_gene: -
CDR3nt: TGTGCCAGCAGCTTAGGGGGTTCCGAGCAGTACTTC
CDR3aa: CASSLGGSEQYF

j_gene: TRBJ1-1
abundance: few
v_gene: TRBV7-9
d_gene: -
CDR3nt: TGTGCCAGCAGTCCGTCAGGGCGGCGGAACACTGAAGCTTTCTTT
CDR3aa: CASSPSGRRNTEAFF

j_gene: TRBJ2-6
abundance: -
v_gene: TRBV10-3
d_gene: TRBD1
CDR3nt: TGTGCCATCACCGGGACAGGGAGCTCTGGGGCCAACGTCCTGACTTTC
CDR3aa: CAITGTGSSGANVLTF

j_gene: TRBJ2-2
abundance: -
v_gene: TRBV4-1
d_gene: -
CDR3nt: TGCGCCAGCAGCCAAGTAGACATGGGGCTAGCGTCCGGGGAGCTGTTTTTT
CDR3aa: CASSQVDMGLASGELFF

j_gene: TRBJ2-3
abundance: -
v_gene: TRBV14
d_gene: -
CDR3nt: TGTGCCAGCAGCAAGCTAGGTGGGGCGCAGTATTTT
CDR3aa: CASSKLGGAQYF

j_gene: TRBJ2-1
abundance: -
v_gene: TRBV7-2
d_gene: TRBD2
CDR3nt: TGTGCCAGCAGCCGGGGACTAGCGGGGAACAATGAGCAGTTCTTC
CDR3aa: CASSRGLAGNNEQFF

j_gene: TRBJ1-2
abundance: -
v_gene: TRBV7-6
d_gene: -
CDR3nt: TGTGCCAGCAGCTTATCCCTTGGGTCTATGTATGGCTACACCTTC
CDR3aa: CASSLSLGSMYGYTF

j_gene: TRBJ1-2
abundance: -
v_gene: TRBV19
d_gene: -
CDR3nt: TGTGCCACGAGTAGAGACGGGGACTCGAACCTTAATGGCTACACCTTC
CDR3aa: CATSRDGDSNLNGYTF

j_gene: TRBJ2-5
abundance: -
v_gene: TRBV9
d_gene: -
CDR3nt: TGTGCCAGCAGCGCCCAAACCTCGGGCCTTGGGGAGACCCAGTACTTC
CDR3aa: CASSAQTSGLGETQYF

j_gene: TRBJ1-5
abundance: -
v_gene: TRBV15
d_gene: -
CDR3nt: TGTGCCACCAGCCAACAGGACAGAGTAAATCAGCCCCAGCATTTT
CDR3aa: CATSQQDRVNQPQHF

j_gene: TRBJ2-7
abundance: -
v_gene: TRBV4-1
d_gene: -
CDR3nt: TGCGCCAGCAGCCAAGTCGCAGGGGTTTTGGACGAGCAGTACTTC
CDR3aa: CASSQVAGVLDEQYF

j_gene: TRBJ2-5
abundance: -
v_gene: TRBV7-6
d_gene: TRBD1
CDR3nt: TGTGCCAGCAGCCGGGGACAGGGGGCGAAGGAGACCCAGTACTTC
CDR3aa: CASSRGQGAKETQYF

j_gene: TRBJ2-7
abundance: few
v_gene: TRBV4-2
d_gene: TRBD2
CDR3nt: TGTGCCAGCAGCCAAACACTAGCGGAGCTCTACGAGCAGTACTTC
CDR3aa: CASSQTLAELYEQYF

j_gene: TRBJ2-1
abundance: -
v_gene: TRBV2
d_gene: TRBD1
CDR3nt: TGTGCCAGCAGCGGTATCCGGGACAGAACCAATGAGCAGTTCTTC
CDR3aa: CASSGIRDRTNEQFF

j_gene: TRBJ2-2
abundance: -
v_gene: TRBV13
d_gene: -
CDR3nt: TGTGCCAGCAGACCACGGAACACCGGGGAGCTGTTTTTT
CDR3aa: CASRPRNTGELFF

j_gene: TRBJ2-5
abundance: -
v_gene: TRBV7-8
d_gene: -
CDR3nt: TGTGCCAGCAGCTTAACGACGGGAATGAAGACCCAGTACTTC
CDR3aa: CASSLTTGMKTQYF